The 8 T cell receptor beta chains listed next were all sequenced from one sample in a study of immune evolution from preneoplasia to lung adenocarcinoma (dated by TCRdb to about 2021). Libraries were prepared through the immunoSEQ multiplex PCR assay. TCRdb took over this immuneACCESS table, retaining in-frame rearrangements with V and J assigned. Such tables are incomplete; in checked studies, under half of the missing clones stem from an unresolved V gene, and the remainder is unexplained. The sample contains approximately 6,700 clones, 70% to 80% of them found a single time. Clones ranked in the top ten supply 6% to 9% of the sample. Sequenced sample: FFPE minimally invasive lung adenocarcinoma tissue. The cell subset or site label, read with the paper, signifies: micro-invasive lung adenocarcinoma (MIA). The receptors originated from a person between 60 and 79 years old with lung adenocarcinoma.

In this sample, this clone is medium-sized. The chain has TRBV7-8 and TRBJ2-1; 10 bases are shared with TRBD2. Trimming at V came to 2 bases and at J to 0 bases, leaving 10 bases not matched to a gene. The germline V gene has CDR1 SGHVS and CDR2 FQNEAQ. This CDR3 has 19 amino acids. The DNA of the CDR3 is TGTGCCAGCAGCTTACGGGCTAGCGGGAGTCCGAGCTCCTACAATGAGCAGTTCTTC. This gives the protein CASSLRASGSPSSYNEQFF.

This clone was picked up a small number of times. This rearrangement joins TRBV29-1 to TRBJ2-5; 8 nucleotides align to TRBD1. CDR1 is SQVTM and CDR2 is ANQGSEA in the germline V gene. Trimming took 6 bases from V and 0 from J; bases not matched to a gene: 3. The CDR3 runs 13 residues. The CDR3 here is CSVGDRYQETQYF. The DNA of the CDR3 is TGCAGCGTCGGGGACAGGTACCAAGAGACCCAGTACTTC. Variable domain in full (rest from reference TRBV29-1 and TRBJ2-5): SAVISQKPSRDICQRGTSLTIQCQVDSQVTMMFWYRQQPGQSLTLIATANQGSEATYESGFVIDKFPISRPNLTFSTLTVSNMSPEDSSIYLCSVGDRYQETQYFGPGTRLLVL.

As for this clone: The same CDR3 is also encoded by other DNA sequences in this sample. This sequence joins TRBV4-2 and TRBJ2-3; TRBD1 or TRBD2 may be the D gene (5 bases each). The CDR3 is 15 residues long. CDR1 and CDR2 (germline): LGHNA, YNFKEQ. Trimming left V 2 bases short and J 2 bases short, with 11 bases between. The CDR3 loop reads CASSQTTGTTDTQYF. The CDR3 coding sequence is TGTGCCAGCAGCCAAACCACGGGGACCACAGATACGCAGTATTTT.

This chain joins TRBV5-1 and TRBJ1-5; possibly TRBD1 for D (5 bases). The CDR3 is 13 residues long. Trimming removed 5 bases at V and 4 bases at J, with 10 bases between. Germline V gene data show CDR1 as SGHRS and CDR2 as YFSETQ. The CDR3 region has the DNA TGCGCCAGCAGTTCGGGACCTAATCAGCCCCAGCATTTT. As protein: CASSSGPNQPQHF.

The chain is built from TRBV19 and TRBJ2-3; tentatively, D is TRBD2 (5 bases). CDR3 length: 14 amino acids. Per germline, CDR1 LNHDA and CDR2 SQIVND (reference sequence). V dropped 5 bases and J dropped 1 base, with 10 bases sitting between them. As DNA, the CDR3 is TGTGCCAGTAGTTCGCGGGCGGGCACAGATACGCAGTATTTT. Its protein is CASSSRAGTDTQYF.

The CDR3 spells CASGANEKLFF. CDR3 sequence (DNA): TGTGCCAGCGGGGCGAATGAAAAACTGTTTTTT. The V gene is TRBV28, the J gene TRBJ1-4, with a possible D match to TRBD1 (5 bases). The CDR3 covers 11 residues. CDR1 MDHEN and CDR2 SYDVKM come from the germline V gene. Trimming stripped 8 bases from V and 5 bases from J, with 6 bases between.

The CDR3 bases are TGTGCCAGCAGCCCATTCGGGCTAGCGGGAGGATATTGGGTGCCCTACGAGCAGTACTTC. Translation: CASSPFGLAGGYWVPYEQYF. The V gene is TRBV7-4, the J gene TRBJ2-7, with 11 nucleotides matching TRBD2. Germline CDR1 SGHVT, CDR2 SQSDAQ. The CDR3 has 20 residues. V was clipped by 5 bases and J by 2 bases; unmatched bases: 20. Variable domain in full (rest from reference TRBV7-4 and TRBJ2-7): GAGVSQSPRYKVAKRGRDVALRCDSISGHVTLYWYRQTLGQGSEVLTYSQSDAQRDKSGRPSGRFSAERPERSVSTLKIQRTEQGDSAVYLCASSPFGLAGGYWVPYEQYFGPGTRLTVT.

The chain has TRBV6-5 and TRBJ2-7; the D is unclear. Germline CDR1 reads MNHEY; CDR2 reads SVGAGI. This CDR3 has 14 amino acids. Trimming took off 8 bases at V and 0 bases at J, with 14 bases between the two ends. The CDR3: CASSLMYSSYEQYF. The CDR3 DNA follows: TGTGCCAGCTCCCTCATGTACAGCTCCTACGAGCAGTACTTC.